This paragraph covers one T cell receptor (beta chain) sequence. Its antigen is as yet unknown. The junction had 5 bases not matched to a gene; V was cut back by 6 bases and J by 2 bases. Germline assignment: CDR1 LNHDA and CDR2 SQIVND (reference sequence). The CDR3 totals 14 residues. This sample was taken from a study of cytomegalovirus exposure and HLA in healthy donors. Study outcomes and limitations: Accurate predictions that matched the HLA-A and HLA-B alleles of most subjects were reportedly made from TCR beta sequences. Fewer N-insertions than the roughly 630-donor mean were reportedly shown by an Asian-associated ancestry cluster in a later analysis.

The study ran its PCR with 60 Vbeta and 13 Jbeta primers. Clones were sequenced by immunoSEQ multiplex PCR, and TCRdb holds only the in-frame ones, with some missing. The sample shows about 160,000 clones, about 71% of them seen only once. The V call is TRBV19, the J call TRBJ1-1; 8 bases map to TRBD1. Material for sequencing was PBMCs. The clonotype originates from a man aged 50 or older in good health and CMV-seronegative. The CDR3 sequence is CASRKDRVNTEAFF. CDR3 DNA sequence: TGTGCCAGTAGGAAGGACAGGGTTAACACTGAAGCTTTCTTT.